The rows below give T cell receptor beta chains drawn from one sample of a study of blood T cell repertoires in COVID-19. Some clones are missing from TCRdb's copy, which holds only in-frame ones; the method was immunoSEQ multiplex PCR. The data contain about 55,000 clones, approximately 90% of them singletons. Specimen: peripheral blood. The receptors were gathered from a man older than 75 with acute or convalescent COVID-19. CDR3s include the opening cysteine and the closing phenylalanine or tryptophan. The order of the fields is CDR3 DNA, CDR3 protein, V gene, D gene, clone size, J gene. A D gene is named only where the DNA matches it firmly. The size of a clone is reported for some rows only, either as once, few or many, or as a class for expanded clones.

TGTGCCATCAGTGAGGAAGAGTATGGCTACACCTTC CAISEEEYGYTF TRBV10-3 . once TRBJ1-2
TGTGCCAGCAGTACAGGGGGGGCTCACACTGAAGCTTTCTTT CASSTGGAHTEAFF TRBV6-5 TRBD1 . TRBJ1-1
TGTGCCATCCAGTGGGGAGGGTCCTACGAGCAGTACTTC CAIQWGGSYEQYF TRBV6-5 TRBD2 few TRBJ2-7
TGTGCCAGCAGTCCCAGCGGGGGTTCGAACAATGAGCAGTTCTTC CASSPSGGSNNEQFF TRBV11-2 TRBD2 . TRBJ2-1
TGTGCCAGTAGCGCCGGGACAGGGGGTAAAGTTGGAGGCTACACCTTC CASSAGTGGKVGGYTF TRBV19 TRBD1 . TRBJ1-2
TGTGCCAGCAGTCCGCGCGGAGGCGGCAATCAGCCCCAGCATTTT CASSPRGGGNQPQHF TRBV27 . . TRBJ1-5
TGTGCCAGCAGCTTAGTAGCGGGGTCTTACACAGATACGCAGTATTTT CASSLVAGSYTDTQYF TRBV7-8 TRBD2 . TRBJ2-3
TGTGCCAGCAGTTTACAGGGGATCCCCTACGAGCAGTACTTC CASSLQGIPYEQYF TRBV27 . . TRBJ2-7
TGCGCCAGCAAGGAGGGAGGGGAGACCCAGTACTTC CASKEGGETQYF TRBV10-2 TRBD2 . TRBJ2-5
TGTGCCAGTAGTACGTCCGGGACAGCTAGAAACACCATATATTTT CASSTSGTARNTIYF TRBV19 TRBD1 . TRBJ1-3
TGCGCCAGCAGCCGGGGACAGACTAACTATGGCTACACCTTC CASSRGQTNYGYTF TRBV4-1 TRBD1 . TRBJ1-2
TGTGCCAGCACCCGTAGCTGGGTAGATACGCAGTATTTT CASTRSWVDTQYF TRBV6-5 . . TRBJ2-3
TGTGCCAGCAGTACACGTACAGGTTCCTCCTACAATGAGCAGTTCTTC CASSTRTGSSYNEQFF TRBV27 . . TRBJ2-1
TGTGCCAGCAGCACCCCCAGCGCCGGGGAGCTGTTTTTT CASSTPSAGELFF TRBV5-4 . . TRBJ2-2
TGTGCCAGCAGCGTAGCGGGACAGGGGGCGAAAAACATTCAGTACTTC CASSVAGQGAKNIQYF TRBV9 TRBD1 . TRBJ2-4
TGTGCCAGCAGTGAAAGCTATCGCTCTGGAAACACCATATATTTT CASSESYRSGNTIYF TRBV2 . few TRBJ1-3
TGTGCCACTCAAACCCGGGGTGCCTACGAGCAGTACTTC CATQTRGAYEQYF TRBV24-1 . . TRBJ2-7
TGTGCCAGTAGTCCCTGGGACAGGGGATTTTCCTATGGCTACACCTTC CASSPWDRGFSYGYTF TRBV19 TRBD1 . TRBJ1-2
TGTGCCAGTAGGGACAGGGGTTACGAGCAGTACTTC CASRDRGYEQYF TRBV19 TRBD1 . TRBJ2-7
TGTGCCAGCACTTTAGGTCGAGGTCAAGAGACCCAGTACTTC CASTLGRGQETQYF TRBV6-5 . few TRBJ2-5
TGTGCCAGCAGTTCTAGCGGGGGATCCTACAATGAGCAGTTCTTC CASSSSGGSYNEQFF TRBV9 TRBD2 once TRBJ2-1
TGTGCCAGCAGTGACTCGCGGACAGGGGAGGGCTATGGCTACACCTTC CASSDSRTGEGYGYTF TRBV6-4 TRBD1 . TRBJ1-2
TGTGCCAGTAGTACTCAGGGCATGGACACCATATATTTT CASSTQGMDTIYF TRBV19 . . TRBJ1-3
TGTGCCAGCAGGAAACAGGGGGTTGTGAATCAGCCCCAGCATTTT CASRKQGVVNQPQHF TRBV2 TRBD1 . TRBJ1-5
TGTGCCAGCAGCTTAGGAAGGGGGACGGCCTACAATGAGCAGTTCTTC CASSLGRGTAYNEQFF TRBV7-6 . . TRBJ2-1
TGTGCCACCAGCAGAGATCCGGGGAGCTCCTACAATGAGCAGTTCTTC CATSRDPGSSYNEQFF TRBV15 . . TRBJ2-1
TGTGCCAGCAGCCCTCGTGAGACCGCGGTCTATAATTCACCCCTCCACTTT CASSPRETAVYNSPLHF TRBV7-8 . . TRBJ1-6
TGTGCCAGCAGCCGATCCGCGGGGGGGGTCGCCTACGAGCAGTACTTC CASSRSAGGVAYEQYF TRBV3-1/TRBV3-2 TRBD2 once TRBJ2-7
TGTGCCAGCAGCCAAGGGGGACAGGGGGCGAATGAAAAACTGTTTTTT CASSQGGQGANEKLFF TRBV3-1/TRBV3-2 TRBD1 . TRBJ1-4
TGTGCCAGTAGTGTATCCGGGACAGGGGAATCCTATGGCTACACCTTC CASSVSGTGESYGYTF TRBV19 TRBD1 . TRBJ1-2
TGTGCCAGCAGGGGGACAGGGGGCTATGGCTACACCTTC CASRGTGGYGYTF TRBV9 TRBD1 . TRBJ1-2
TGCGCCAGCAGCTTTGATGGGTCAGGGAATGAAAAACTGTTTTTT CASSFDGSGNEKLFF TRBV5-1 . few TRBJ1-4
TGTGCCAGCAGCTTAGACACTAGATCCTACGAGCAGTACTTC CASSLDTRSYEQYF TRBV7-2 . . TRBJ2-7
TGCGCCAGCTTTAGACTAGCGGGGACTACCTACGAGCAGTACTTC CASFRLAGTTYEQYF TRBV10-1 TRBD2 . TRBJ2-7
TGTGCCAGCAGCGGAGCGTGGCTAGACACAGATACGCAGTATTTT CASSGAWLDTDTQYF TRBV7-8 . . TRBJ2-3
TGCGCCAGCAGCGCGTTAGCGGGGGGGAACACCGGGGAGCTGTTTTTT CASSALAGGNTGELFF TRBV5-1 TRBD2 . TRBJ2-2
TGTGCCATCAGTGAGTCGGGACAGGGAGGCTACACCTTC CAISESGQGGYTF TRBV10-3 TRBD1 . TRBJ1-2
TGTGCCAGCAGCCCTATCAAGCGCAGGGGGCGCCTAGATGGCTACACCTTC CASSPIKRRGRLDGYTF TRBV11-2 TRBD1 . TRBJ1-2
TGTGCCAGCAGCTTCGCCGCGGTACAGGGGAGTAAAAGGGGCTATGGCTACACCTTC CASSFAAVQGSKRGYGYTF TRBV7-2 TRBD1 . TRBJ1-2
TGTGCCAGCAGCGCAGCCCTATCTAGCGGGGGGATAGATACGCAGTATTTT CASSAALSSGGIDTQYF TRBV9 TRBD2 . TRBJ2-3
TGTGCCAGCAGCCCGGTCGCGGATACGCAGTATTTT CASSPVADTQYF TRBV12-3/TRBV12-4 . once TRBJ2-3
TGTGCCAGCAGAGATAGGACAGGCTTCAATGAAAAACTGTTTTTT CASRDRTGFNEKLFF TRBV6-6 TRBD1 . TRBJ1-4
TGCAGCGGGGGACAGGGAAGTGAAAAACTGTTTTTT CSGGQGSEKLFF TRBV29-1 TRBD1 . TRBJ1-4
TGTGCCAGCAGCTTGGAGACTGAAGCTTTCTTT CASSLETEAFF TRBV7-8 . . TRBJ1-1